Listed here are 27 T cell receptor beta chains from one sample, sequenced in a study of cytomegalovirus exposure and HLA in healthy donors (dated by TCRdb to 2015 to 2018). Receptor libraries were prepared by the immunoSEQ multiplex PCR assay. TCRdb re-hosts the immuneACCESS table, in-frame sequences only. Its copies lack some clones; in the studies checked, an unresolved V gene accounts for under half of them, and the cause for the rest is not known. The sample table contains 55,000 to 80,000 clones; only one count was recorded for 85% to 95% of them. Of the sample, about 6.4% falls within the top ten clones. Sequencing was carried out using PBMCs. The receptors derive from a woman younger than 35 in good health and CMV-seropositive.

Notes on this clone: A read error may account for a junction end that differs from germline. In nucleotides, the CDR3 is TGCGCCAGCAGTGAGTCCGGGACTAGCGGGAGGGAAGGCTTC. Translation: CASSESGTSGREGF. The chain couples TRBV10-2 to TRBJ2-7; 16 bases map to TRBD2. This CDR3 spans 14 amino acids. Germline values: CDR1 WSHSY, CDR2 SAAADI.

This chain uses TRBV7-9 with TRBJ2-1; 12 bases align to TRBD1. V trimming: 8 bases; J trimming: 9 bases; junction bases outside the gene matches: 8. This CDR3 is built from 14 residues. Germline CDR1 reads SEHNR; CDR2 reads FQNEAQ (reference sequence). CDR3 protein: CASGRDRGLGEQFF. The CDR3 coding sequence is TGTGCCAGCGGACGGGACAGGGGGCTAGGTGAGCAGTTCTTC.

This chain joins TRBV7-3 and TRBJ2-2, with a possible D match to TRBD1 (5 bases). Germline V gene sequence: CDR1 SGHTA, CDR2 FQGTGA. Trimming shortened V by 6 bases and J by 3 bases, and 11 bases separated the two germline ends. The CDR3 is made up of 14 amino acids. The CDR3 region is CASSPIGDTGELFF. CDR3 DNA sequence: TGTGCCAGCAGTCCCATAGGGGACACCGGGGAGCTGTTTTTT. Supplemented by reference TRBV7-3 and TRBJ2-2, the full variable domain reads GAGVSQTPSNKVTEKGKYVELRCDPISGHTALYWYRQSLGQGPEFLIYFQGTGAADDSGLPNDRFFAVRPEGSVSTLKIQRTERGDSAVYLCASSPIGDTGELFFGEGSRLTVL.

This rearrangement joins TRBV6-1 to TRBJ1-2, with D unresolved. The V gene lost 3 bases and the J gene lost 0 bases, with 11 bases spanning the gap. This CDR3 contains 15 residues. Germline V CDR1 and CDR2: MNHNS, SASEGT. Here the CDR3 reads CASSEAAATNYGYTF. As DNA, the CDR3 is TGTGCCAGCAGTGAGGCGGCAGCCACTAACTATGGCTACACCTTC.

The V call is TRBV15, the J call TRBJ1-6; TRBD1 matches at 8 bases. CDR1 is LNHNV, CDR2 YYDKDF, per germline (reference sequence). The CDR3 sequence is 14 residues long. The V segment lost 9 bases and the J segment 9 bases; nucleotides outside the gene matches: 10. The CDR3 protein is CATSPDREVSPLHF. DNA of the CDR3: TGTGCCACATCTCCGGACAGGGAGGTTTCACCCCTCCACTTT.

The CDR3, as DNA: TGTGCCAGCACCCGGGACAGTGGAGCTAACTATGGCTACACCTTC. Translated: CASTRDSGANYGYTF. The chain combines TRBV6-5 with TRBJ1-2; 7 nucleotides match TRBD1. The ends lost 7 bases at V and 0 bases at J; junction bases unmatched: 8. The CDR3 totals 15 residues. The germline V gene has CDR1 MNHEY and CDR2 SVGAGI.

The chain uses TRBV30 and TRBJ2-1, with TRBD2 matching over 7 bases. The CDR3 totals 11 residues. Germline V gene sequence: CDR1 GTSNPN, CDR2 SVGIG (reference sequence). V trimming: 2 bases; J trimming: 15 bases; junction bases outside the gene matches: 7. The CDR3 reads CAWSRGRARFF. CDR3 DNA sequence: TGTGCCTGGAGTAGAGGGAGGGCCCGGTTCTTC. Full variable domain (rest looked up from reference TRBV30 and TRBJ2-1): SQTIHQWPATLVQPVGSPLSLECTVEGTSNPNLYWYRQAAGRGLQLLFYSVGIGQISSEVPQNLSASRPQDRQFILSSKKLLLSDSGFYLCAWSRGRARFFGPGTRLTVL.

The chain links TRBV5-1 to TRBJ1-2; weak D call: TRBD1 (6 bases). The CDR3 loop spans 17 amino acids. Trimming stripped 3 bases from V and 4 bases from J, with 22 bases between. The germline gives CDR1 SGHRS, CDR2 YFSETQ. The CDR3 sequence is CASSYGQRLLPIYGYTF. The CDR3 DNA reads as TGCGCCAGCAGCTACGGACAGCGACTACTTCCCATCTATGGCTACACCTTC.

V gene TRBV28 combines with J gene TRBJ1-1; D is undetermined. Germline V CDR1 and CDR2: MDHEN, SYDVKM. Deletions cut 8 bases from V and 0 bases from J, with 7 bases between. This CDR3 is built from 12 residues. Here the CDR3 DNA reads TGTGCCAGCGGTGACATGAACACTGAAGCTTTCTTT. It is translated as CASGDMNTEAFF.

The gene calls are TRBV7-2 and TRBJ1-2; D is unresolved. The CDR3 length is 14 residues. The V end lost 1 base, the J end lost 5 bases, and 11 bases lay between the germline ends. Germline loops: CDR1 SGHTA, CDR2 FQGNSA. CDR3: CASSLVPSAYGYTF. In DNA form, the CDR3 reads TGTGCCAGCAGCTTAGTCCCAAGTGCGTATGGCTACACCTTC. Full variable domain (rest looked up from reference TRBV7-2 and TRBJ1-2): GAGVSQSPSNKVTEKGKDVELRCDPISGHTALYWYRQSLGQGLEFLIYFQGNSAPDKSGLPSDRFSAERTGGSVSTLTIQRTQQEDSAVYLCASSLVPSAYGYTFGSGTRLTVV.

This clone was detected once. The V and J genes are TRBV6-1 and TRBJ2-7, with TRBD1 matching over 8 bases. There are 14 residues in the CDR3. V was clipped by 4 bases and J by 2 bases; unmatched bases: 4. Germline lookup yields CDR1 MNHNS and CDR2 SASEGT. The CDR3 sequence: CASSGRGLPYEQYF. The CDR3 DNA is TGTGCCAGCAGTGGCAGGGGGCTCCCCTACGAGCAGTACTTC.

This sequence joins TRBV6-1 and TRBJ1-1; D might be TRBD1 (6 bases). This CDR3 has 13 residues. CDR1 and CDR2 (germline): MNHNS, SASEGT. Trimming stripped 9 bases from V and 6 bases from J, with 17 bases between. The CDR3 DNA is TGTGCCAGTGAAAAGGGGGTGGTCGCTGAAGCTTTCTTT. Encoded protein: CASEKGVVAEAFF.

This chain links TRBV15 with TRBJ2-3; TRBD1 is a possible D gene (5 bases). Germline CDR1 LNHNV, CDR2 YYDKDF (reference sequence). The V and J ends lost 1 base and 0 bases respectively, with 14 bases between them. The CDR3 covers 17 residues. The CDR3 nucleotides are TGTGCCACCAGCAGAGGGGTAAGGGGCCCTAGCACAGATACGCAGTATTTT. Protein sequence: CATSRGVRGPSTDTQYF.

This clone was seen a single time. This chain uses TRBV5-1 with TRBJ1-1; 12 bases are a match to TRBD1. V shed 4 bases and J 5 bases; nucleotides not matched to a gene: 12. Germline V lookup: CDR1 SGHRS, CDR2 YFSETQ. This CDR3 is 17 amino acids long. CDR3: CASSPGTGGGPPTEAFF. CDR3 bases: TGCGCCAGCAGCCCCGGGACAGGGGGCGGGCCCCCGACTGAAGCTTTCTTT. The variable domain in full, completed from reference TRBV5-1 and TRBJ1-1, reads KAGVTQTPRYLIKTRGQQVTLSCSPISGHRSVSWYQQTPGQGLQFLFEYFSETQRNKGNFPGRFSGRQFSNSRSEMNVSTLELGDSALYLCASSPGTGGGPPTEAFFGQGTRLTVV.

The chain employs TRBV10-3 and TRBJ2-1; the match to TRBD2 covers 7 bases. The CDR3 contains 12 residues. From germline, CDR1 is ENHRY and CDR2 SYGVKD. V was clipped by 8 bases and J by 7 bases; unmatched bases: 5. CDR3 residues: CAIGTSVNEQFF. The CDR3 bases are TGTGCCATCGGTACTAGCGTTAATGAGCAGTTCTTC.

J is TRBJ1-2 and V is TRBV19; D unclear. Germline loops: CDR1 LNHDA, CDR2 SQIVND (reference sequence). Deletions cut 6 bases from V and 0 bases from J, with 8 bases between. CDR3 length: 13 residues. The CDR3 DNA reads TGTGCCAGTAGGGGCCAGGCTAACTATGGCTACACCTTC. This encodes CASRGQANYGYTF.

This CDR3 is CASSQGRVLGSYEQYF. For the CDR3, the DNA is TGTGCCAGCAGCCAGGGGCGGGTCCTAGGGTCCTACGAGCAGTACTTC. The chain combines TRBV9 with TRBJ2-7; D possibly corresponds to TRBD1 (6 bases). This CDR3 comprises 16 residues. Looked up from germline, CDR1 is SGDLS and CDR2 is YYNGEE. V shed 4 bases and J shed 1 base, with 18 bases lying between them.

The DNA for the CDR3 is TGTGCCAGCAGAAGCGACAGGGGCAATCAGCCCCAGCATTTT. Translated: CASRSDRGNQPQHF. The chain carries TRBV2 and TRBJ1-5; the match to TRBD1 covers 7 bases. CDR1 SNHLY and CDR2 FYNNEI come from the germline V gene. V trimming: 6 bases; J trimming: 2 bases; junction bases outside the gene matches: 4. The CDR3 has 14 amino acids.

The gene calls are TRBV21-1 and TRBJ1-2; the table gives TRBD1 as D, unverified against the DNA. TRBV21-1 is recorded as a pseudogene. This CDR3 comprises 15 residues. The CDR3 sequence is CASSKRQGSNYGYTF. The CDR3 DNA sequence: TGTGCCAGCAGCAAACGACAGGGTAGCAACTATGGCTACACCTTC.

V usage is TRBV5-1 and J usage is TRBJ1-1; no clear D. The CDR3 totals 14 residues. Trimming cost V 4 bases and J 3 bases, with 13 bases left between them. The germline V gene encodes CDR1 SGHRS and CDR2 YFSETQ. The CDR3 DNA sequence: TGCGCCAGCAGCGTCACCGGGAGGGACACTGAAGCTTTCTTT. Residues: CASSVTGRDTEAFF.

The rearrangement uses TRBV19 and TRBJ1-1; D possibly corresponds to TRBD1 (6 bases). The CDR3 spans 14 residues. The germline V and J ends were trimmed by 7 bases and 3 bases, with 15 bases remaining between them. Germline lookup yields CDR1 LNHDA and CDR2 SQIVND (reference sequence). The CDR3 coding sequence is TGTGCCAGTACCCCAGACAGGAGCTACACTGAAGCTTTCTTT. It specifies CASTPDRSYTEAFF.

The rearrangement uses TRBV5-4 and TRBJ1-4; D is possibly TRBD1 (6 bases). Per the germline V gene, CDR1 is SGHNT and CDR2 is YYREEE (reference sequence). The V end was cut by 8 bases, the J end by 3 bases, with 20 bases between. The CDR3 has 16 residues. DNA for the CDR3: TGTGCCAGACCCCGGGGGGGCGAGGGAGCTAATGAAAAACTGTTTTTT. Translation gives CARPRGGEGANEKLFF.

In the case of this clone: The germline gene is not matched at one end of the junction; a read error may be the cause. The DNA for the CDR3 is TGTGCCAGCAGCATGGACAGGCGAGATTTGAACTTC. This gives the protein CASSMDRRDLNF. V gene TRBV28 combines with J gene TRBJ2-7; 7 bases fit TRBD1. There are 12 residues in the CDR3. Germline V gives CDR1 MDHEN, CDR2 SYDVKM.

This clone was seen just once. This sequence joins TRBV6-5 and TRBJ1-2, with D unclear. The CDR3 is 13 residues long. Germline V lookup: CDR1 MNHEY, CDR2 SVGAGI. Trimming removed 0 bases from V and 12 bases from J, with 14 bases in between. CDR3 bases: TGTGCCAGCAGTTACTCGAAACAGACCCACAACACCTTC. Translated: CASSYSKQTHNTF.

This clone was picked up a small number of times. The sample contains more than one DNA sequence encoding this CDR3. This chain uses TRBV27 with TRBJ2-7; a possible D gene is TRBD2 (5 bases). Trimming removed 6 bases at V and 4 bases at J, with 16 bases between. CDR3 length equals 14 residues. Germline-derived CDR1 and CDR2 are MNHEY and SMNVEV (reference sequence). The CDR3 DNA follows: TGTGCCAGCAGCCCCTCGGGGTCTGTTTACGAGCAGTACTTC. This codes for CASSPSGSVYEQYF.

CDR3 sequence (DNA): TGCGCCAGCAGAGACAGGGGAAGGACAGATACGCAGTATTTT. Translation gives CASRDRGRTDTQYF. The J gene is TRBJ2-3, the V gene TRBV4-1; 8 bases line up with TRBD1. J lost 3 bases, V lost 6 bases, and 5 bases had no gene match. Germline loops: CDR1 MGHRA, CDR2 YSYEKL. The CDR3 is made up of 14 amino acids.

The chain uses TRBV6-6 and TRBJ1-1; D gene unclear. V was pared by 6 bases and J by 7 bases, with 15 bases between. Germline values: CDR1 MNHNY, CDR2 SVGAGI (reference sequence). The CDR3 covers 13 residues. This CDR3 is CASRRYSLIEAFF. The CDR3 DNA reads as TGTGCCAGCAGACGTTACAGCCTAATTGAAGCTTTCTTT.